The 29 T cell receptor beta chains given below trace back to one sample, sequenced in a study of blood T cell repertoires in COVID-19 (TCRdb year 2020). The protocol used for the library was the immunoSEQ multiplex PCR assay. Not all clones reach the TCRdb copy of this immuneACCESS table, which keeps in-frame sequences only. Checked studies attribute under half of the gap to unresolved V genes and leave the rest unexplained. The sample table shows around 310,000 clones, and 75% to 90% are seen once. The top ten clones comprise approximately 9.4% of the sample. Sequencing was carried out using PBMCs or T cells enriched from blood (not recorded which). The receptor set was obtained from a middle-aged woman who had recovered from COVID-19.

There are a few counts of this clone. The chain joins TRBV6-5 to TRBJ2-7; TRBD2 aligns across 8 bases. This CDR3 has 13 residues. Trimming took 6 bases from V and 2 from J; bases not matched to a gene: 3. Germline lookup yields CDR1 MNHEY and CDR2 SVGAGI. The DNA of the CDR3 is TGTGCCAGCAGAAGCGGGAGCGCCTACGAGCAGTACTTC. Residues: CASRSGSAYEQYF.

As to this clone: Other DNA sequences within the sample encode an identical CDR3. The chain recombines TRBV7-3 with TRBJ2-7; 8 nucleotides line up with TRBD1. The length of the CDR3 is 14 residues. Unmatched junction bases numbered 2, after V lost 1 base and J lost 3 bases. Per the germline V gene, CDR1 is SGHTA and CDR2 is FQGTGA. This CDR3 is CASSLNGQGYEQYF. The CDR3 region has the DNA TGTGCCAGCAGCTTAAACGGACAGGGCTACGAGCAGTACTTC.

V is TRBV10-3 and J is TRBJ2-1, with 10 bases fitting TRBD1. V was pared by 2 bases and J by 6 bases, with 7 bases of the junction left unmatched. The CDR3 is 16 amino acids. CDR1 and CDR2 from the germline V gene are ENHRY and SYGVKD. CDR3 region: CAISELAGTGANEQFF. The CDR3, as DNA: TGTGCCATCAGTGAGCTCGCGGGGACAGGGGCCAATGAGCAGTTCTTC.

This rearrangement joins TRBV19 to TRBJ1-2; unclear D gene. V was trimmed by 3 bases and J by 7 bases, leaving 9 bases between them. Per germline, CDR1 LNHDA and CDR2 SQIVND (reference sequence). This CDR3 has 12 residues. The CDR3 loop reads CASSMSGFGYTF. The DNA of the CDR3 is TGTGCCAGTAGTATGTCGGGGTTTGGCTACACCTTC.

The J gene is TRBJ1-4, the V gene TRBV19; D is perhaps TRBD1 (5 bases). The V gene lost 5 bases and the J gene lost 4 bases, with 11 bases spanning the gap. CDR3 length equals 14 residues. In germline, CDR1 is LNHDA, CDR2 SQIVND (reference sequence). The CDR3 DNA reads TGTGCCAGTAGTGGGGCGGTTCATAATGAAAAACTGTTTTTT. It yields the protein CASSGAVHNEKLFF.

The V gene is TRBV4-1, the J gene TRBJ1-2; maybe TRBD1 (5 bases). The CDR3 spans 14 residues. Germline V gene sequence: CDR1 MGHRA, CDR2 YSYEKL. V lost 2 bases and J lost 4, with 11 bases in between. The CDR3 DNA sequence: TGCGCCAGCAGCCAACAGGACAATTCCTATGGCTACACCTTC. Amino acids: CASSQQDNSYGYTF.

The rearrangement uses TRBV9 and TRBJ1-1; 9 bases agree with TRBD1. Germline CDR1 and CDR2: SGDLS and YYNGEE. This CDR3 is built from 14 residues. Losses at the gene ends were 4 bases for V and 3 bases for J; bases not matched to a gene: 4. The CDR3 spells CASSSDRGYTEAFF. In DNA, the CDR3 is TGTGCCAGCAGCTCTGACAGGGGGTACACTGAAGCTTTCTTT.

The CDR3 coding sequence is TGCGCCAGCAGCCAAGTGGGACAGGGAGCGATGGACACTGAAGCTTTCTTT. It translates to CASSQVGQGAMDTEAFF. V gene TRBV4-3 combines with J gene TRBJ1-1; 9 nucleotides agree with TRBD1. The V segment lost 1 base and the J segment 3 bases; nucleotides outside the gene matches: 9. Per the germline V gene, CDR1 is LGHNA and CDR2 is YSLEER. CDR3 length: 17 amino acids.

The chain has TRBV27 and TRBJ1-5; a weak D match, TRBD1 (5 bases). CDR1 is MNHEY and CDR2 is SMNVEV in the germline V gene (reference sequence). CDR3 size: 13 residues. Trimming stripped 5 bases from V and 4 bases from J, with 9 bases between. The CDR3 coding sequence is TGTGCCAGCAGTCAGGGCCCTAATCAGCCCCAGCATTTT. Its translation is CASSQGPNQPQHF.

This clone was counted a single time. This chain uses TRBV15 with TRBJ2-5; D gene unclear. In germline, CDR1 is LNHNV, CDR2 YYDKDF (reference sequence). V was pared by 3 bases and J by 4 bases, with 9 bases between. The CDR3 totals 13 residues. DNA of the CDR3: TGTGCCACCAGCAGTAGAGACATAGAGACCCAGTACTTC. It specifies CATSSRDIETQYF.

This clone was recorded only once. Distinct nucleotide sequences in the sample also encode this CDR3. V gene TRBV9 combines with J gene TRBJ2-1; 8 bases match TRBD2. Losses at the gene ends were 2 bases for V and 0 bases for J; bases not matched to a gene: 1. This CDR3 is built from 15 residues. The germline V gene has CDR1 SGDLS and CDR2 YYNGEE. This CDR3 is CASSVAGGSYNEQFF. The CDR3 DNA reads TGTGCCAGCAGCGTCGCGGGGGGCTCCTACAATGAGCAGTTCTTC.

This clone was counted only a few times. Compared with germline, one end of the junction differs, possibly owing to a read error. The rearrangement uses TRBV11-2 and TRBJ2-1; D unclear. The CDR3 consists of 11 residues. Germline CDR1 is SGHAT and CDR2 is FQNNGV. The CDR3: CASGLVLSQFF. In nucleotides, the CDR3 is TGTGCCAGCGGCTTGGTACTCTCGCAGTTCTTC.

This clone was found once. The chain carries TRBV4-1 and TRBJ2-7; 8 positions agree with TRBD1. The CDR3 runs 16 residues. J gave up 0 bases and V 0 bases, and 4 bases lay outside the gene matches. Germline CDR1 and CDR2: MGHRA and YSYEKL. The CDR3 is CASSQEFGTGSYEQYF. In nucleotides, the CDR3 is TGCGCCAGCAGCCAAGAGTTTGGGACAGGCTCCTACGAGCAGTACTTC.

The chain combines TRBV5-4 with TRBJ2-3, with 12 positions matching TRBD2. Germline V gene sequence: CDR1 SGHNT, CDR2 YYREEE (reference sequence). The V and J ends lost 4 bases and 2 bases, in that order; junction bases with no gene match: 11. CDR3 size: 18 residues. The CDR3 bases are TGTGCCAGCAGCCCAAGACTAGCGGGGGTAAGATCCACAGATACGCAGTATTTT. Amino acids: CASSPRLAGVRSTDTQYF.

The chain joins TRBV5-6 to TRBJ2-3; a possible D gene is TRBD2 (6 bases). Trimming left V 7 bases short and J 2 bases short, with 17 bases between. CDR1 is SGHDT, CDR2 YYEEEE, per germline. The CDR3 contains 15 residues. CDR3 in amino acids: CASRHGAGNTDTQYF. For the CDR3, the DNA is TGTGCCAGCCGCCACGGAGCGGGCAACACAGATACGCAGTATTTT.

The chain has TRBV2 and TRBJ2-3; 8 bases agree with TRBD1. This CDR3 is built from 16 residues. The germline gives CDR1 SNHLY, CDR2 FYNNEI. The V gene end was trimmed by 2 bases and the J gene end by 2 bases; junction bases not matched to a gene: 6. The CDR3 protein is CASSEQGAGITDTQYF. For the CDR3, the DNA is TGTGCCAGCAGTGAACAGGGGGCGGGAATCACAGATACGCAGTATTTT.

The chain employs TRBV3-1 (or the pseudogene TRBV3-2) and TRBJ2-7, with D hard to call. V dropped 1 base and J dropped 5 bases, with 15 bases sitting between them. The V gene's germline CDR1 is LGHDT and CDR2 YNNKEL (reference sequence). The CDR3 runs to 15 residues. CDR3 DNA sequence: TGTGCCAGCAGCCAAGTGAAGACTCCGTACGACGAGCAGTACTTC. Translating gives CASSQVKTPYDEQYF.

This sequence joins TRBV7-9 and TRBJ2-4; 7 nucleotides align to TRBD1. Per the germline V gene, CDR1 is SEHNR and CDR2 is FQNEAQ (reference sequence). The length of the CDR3 is 16 residues. The J segment lost 0 bases and the V segment lost 1 base, leaving 3 bases of the junction unmatched. The CDR3 spells CASSLVGGQAKNIQYF. The CDR3 nucleotides are TGTGCCAGCAGCTTAGTAGGGGGCCAAGCCAAAAACATTCAGTACTTC.

The chain recombines TRBV30 with TRBJ2-5, with D perhaps matching TRBD2 (5 bases). The CDR3 spans 14 residues. V was cut by 0 bases and J by 4 bases, with 12 bases left in between. The germline CDR1 and CDR2 sequences are GTSNPN and SVGIG (reference sequence). The CDR3 DNA reads TGTGCCTGGAGTGTACTAGGACGTAGAGAGACCCAGTACTTC. This translates into CAWSVLGRRETQYF.

This chain connects TRBV3-1 (or the pseudogene TRBV3-2) to TRBJ2-7; 13 bases are shared with TRBD2. The CDR3 runs to 18 residues. V shed 0 bases and J 5 bases; nucleotides not matched to a gene: 10. Germline V gives CDR1 LGHDT, CDR2 YNNKEL (reference sequence). CDR3 residues: CASSQDRGGTSGKDEQYF. Here the CDR3 DNA reads TGTGCCAGCAGCCAAGACAGAGGGGGGACTAGCGGGAAAGACGAGCAGTACTTC.

This clone was detected a few times. In nucleotides, the CDR3 is TGTGCCAGCAACGCCTGGGCTAAAGATGGCTACACCTTC. Residues: CASNAWAKDGYTF. The rearrangement links TRBV12-3 or TRBV12-4 to TRBJ1-2; D not resolved. CDR3 length: 13 residues. V lost 7 bases, J lost 6 bases, and 15 bases lay in between.

The chain couples TRBV6-5 to TRBJ2-7; 7 bases map to TRBD1. CDR3 length: 12 amino acids. Germline assignment: CDR1 MNHEY and CDR2 SVGAGI. V lost 7 bases and J lost 2; bases outside the gene matches: 2. CDR3 protein: CASTGGTYEQYF. DNA of the CDR3: TGTGCCAGCACAGGGGGAACCTACGAGCAGTACTTC.

This sequence joins TRBV10-3 and TRBJ1-1; D is undetermined. The CDR3 length is 13 residues. The V gene's germline CDR1 is ENHRY and CDR2 SYGVKD. V dropped 2 bases and J dropped 4 bases, with 8 bases sitting between them. The CDR3 protein is CAISEGTVTEAFF. DNA for the CDR3: TGTGCCATCAGTGAGGGTACAGTCACTGAAGCTTTCTTT.

This chain joins TRBV5-1 and TRBJ1-1, with TRBD1 as a possible D gene (6 bases). The CDR3 is made up of 14 amino acids. Germline V gives CDR1 SGHRS, CDR2 YFSETQ. V dropped 4 bases and J dropped 0 bases, with 10 bases sitting between them. The CDR3 nucleotides are TGCGCCAGCAGCACCAGGGGATTGAACACTGAAGCTTTCTTT. Translated, it gives CASSTRGLNTEAFF.

This clone was seen once. The chain joins TRBV7-9 to TRBJ1-3; D possibly corresponds to TRBD1 (5 bases). Germline loops: CDR1 SEHNR, CDR2 FQNEAQ (reference sequence). CDR3 length: 17 residues. V was clipped by 3 bases and J by 0 bases, with 15 bases between them. The CDR3 is CASSFGADSYSGNTIYF. The CDR3 DNA sequence: TGTGCCAGCAGCTTTGGGGCCGACTCTTACTCTGGAAACACCATATATTTT.

This clone was seen only a few times. The V and J genes are TRBV13 and TRBJ2-2; 8 bases align to TRBD2. The CDR3 runs to 16 residues. Germline CDR1 is PRHDT and CDR2 is FYEKMQ (reference sequence). J was trimmed by 1 base and V by 4 bases; bases with no gene match: 5. The CDR3 loop is CASSSISGGNTGELFF. The CDR3 nucleotides are TGTGCCAGCAGCTCTATAAGCGGGGGGAACACCGGGGAGCTGTTTTTT.

The chain combines TRBV7-2 with TRBJ2-7; perhaps TRBD2 as D (6 bases). V was pared by 3 bases and J by 1 base, with 10 bases between. The CDR3 consists of 14 residues. CDR1 is SGHTA, CDR2 FQGNSA, per germline. CDR3 coding DNA: TGTGCCAGCAGCTTGACTAGGGTTTCCTACGAGCAGTACTTC. Its protein is CASSLTRVSYEQYF.

Concerning this clone itself: The same CDR3 is also encoded by other DNA sequences in this sample. The chain is built from TRBV27 and TRBJ2-7; a weak D match, TRBD1 (6 bases). The CDR3 contains 14 residues. V dropped 4 bases and J dropped 3 bases, with 13 bases sitting between them. Germline loops: CDR1 MNHEY, CDR2 SMNVEV (reference sequence). Here the CDR3 DNA reads TGTGCCAGCAGTTACGCTAGGACAGACTACGAGCAGTACTTC. This translates into CASSYARTDYEQYF.

This chain connects TRBV28 to TRBJ2-5; TRBD1 matches 8 bases. Per germline, CDR1 MDHEN and CDR2 SYDVKM. This CDR3 is built from 14 residues. V lost 6 bases, J lost 4 bases, and 7 bases stayed unmatched. The CDR3 loop reads CASRDRAAGETQYF. DNA of the CDR3: TGTGCCAGCAGGGACAGGGCTGCGGGAGAGACCCAGTACTTC.